This paragraph covers one T cell receptor beta chain sequence. Its target is not known. Germline V gene data show CDR1 as SQVTM and CDR2 as ANQGSEA. This CDR3 is 12 amino acids long. V lost 3 bases to trimming and J lost 7 bases, with 10 bases between them. A multiplex PCR was run with 60 Vbeta primers and 13 Jbeta primers. Method: immunoSEQ multiplex PCR; TCRdb's copy keeps in-frame clones and lacks some. The sample contains under 150,000 clones, roughly 70% of which appear only once. This specimen belongs to a study of cytomegalovirus exposure and HLA in healthy donors. Whole-study results and caveats: High specificity and sensitivity for cytomegalovirus status were reported for the classifier. Analyses of presence and absence presupposed an approximately uniform sequencing depth across donors. When a later analysis was performed, an Asian-associated ancestry cluster reportedly had fewer N-insertions than the roughly 700-donor mean.

The specimen was PBMCs. The clonotype was recovered from a woman aged 18-29 years in good health and CMV-seronegative. The V call is TRBV29-1, the J call TRBJ2-1; D might be TRBD1 (5 bases). Here the CDR3 reads CSVEPGWNEQFF. The CDR3 nucleotides are TGCAGCGTTGAGCCAGGGTGGAATGAGCAGTTCTTC.